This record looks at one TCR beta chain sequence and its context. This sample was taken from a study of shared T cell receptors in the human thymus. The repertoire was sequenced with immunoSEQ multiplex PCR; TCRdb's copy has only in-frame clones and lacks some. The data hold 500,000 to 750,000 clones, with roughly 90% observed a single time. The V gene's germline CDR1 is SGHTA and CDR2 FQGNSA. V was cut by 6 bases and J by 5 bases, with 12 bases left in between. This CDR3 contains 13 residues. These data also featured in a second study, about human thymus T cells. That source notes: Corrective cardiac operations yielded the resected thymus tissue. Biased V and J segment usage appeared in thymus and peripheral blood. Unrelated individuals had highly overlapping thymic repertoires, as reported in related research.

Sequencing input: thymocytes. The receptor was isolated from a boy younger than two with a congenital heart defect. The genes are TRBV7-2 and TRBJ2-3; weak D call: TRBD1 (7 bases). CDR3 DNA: TGTGCCAGCAGAGGGCAGGGGGGAGATACGCAGTATTTT. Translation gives CASRGQGGDTQYF. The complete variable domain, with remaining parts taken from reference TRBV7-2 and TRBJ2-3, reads GAGVSQSPSNKVTEKGKDVELRCDPISGHTALYWYRQSLGQGLEFLIYFQGNSAPDKSGLPSDRFSAERTGGSVSTLTIQRTQQEDSAVYLCASRGQGGDTQYFGPGTRLTVL.